A single sample gave rise to the 10 T cell receptor beta chains below, sequenced in a study of early T cells in non-severe SARS-CoV-2 infection. TCRdb ran MiXCR on the 5' RACE reads and lists one entry per CDR3 protein. The sample includes approximately 22,000 distinct CDR3 sequences, 4.7% of them seen just once. Sequencing was performed on whole blood. The receptors here all came from an adult who was a healthcare worker with PCR-confirmed SARS-CoV-2 infection or an uninfected control (not recorded which).

By its share, this clonotype is medium-sized. CDR3 amino acids: CASMSDYYGYTF. The CDR3 coding sequence is TGTGCCAGCATGAGCGACTACTATGGCTACACCTTC. This chain connects TRBV2 to TRBJ1-2, with D unclear. From germline, CDR1 is SNHLY and CDR2 FYNNEI. Deletions cut 7 bases from V and 3 bases from J, with 9 bases between. CDR3 size: 12 residues.

This clonotype was counted ten times or more. The chain couples TRBV7-6 to TRBJ1-2, with 8 bases lining up with TRBD1. The CDR3 runs to 16 residues. V shed 5 bases and J 3 bases; nucleotides not matched to a gene: 11. CDR1 and CDR2 (germline): SGHVS, FNYEAQ. CDR3 nucleotide sequence: TGTGCCAGCAGCCCAGGACAGGGAGTACGTTACTATGGCTACACCTTC. Residues: CASSPGQGVRYYGYTF.

By its share, this clonotype is medium-sized. The gene calls are TRBV6-9 and TRBJ1-4, with TRBD1 matching 8 bases. CDR1 MNHGY and CDR2 SVAAGI come from the germline V gene. With 9 bases clipped from V and 5 bases from J, the junction kept 5 bases outside the gene matches. The CDR3 is 13 amino acids. This chain's CDR3 is CASPDRENEKLFF. Here the CDR3 DNA reads TGTGCCAGTCCGGACAGGGAAAATGAAAAACTGTTTTTT.

In this sample, this clonotype turned up a few times. This sequence joins TRBV7-2 and TRBJ2-1; 13 nucleotides agree with TRBD2. Germline V gene sequence: CDR1 SGHTA, CDR2 FQGNSA. J gave up 9 bases and V 10 bases, and 21 bases lay outside the gene matches. The CDR3 runs 18 residues. The CDR3 bases are TGTGCCATCGCGACTTGGACTAGCGGGGGTCGGGTGGCAGTTGAGCAGTTCTTC. This gives the protein CAIATWTSGGRVAVEQFF.

The sample holds many counts of this clonotype. This chain uses TRBV18 with TRBJ1-5; TRBD1 matches 7 bases. Germline lookup yields CDR1 KGHSH and CDR2 LQKENI. The CDR3 is 17 residues long. Trimming took 3 bases from V and 2 from J; bases not matched to a gene: 10. The CDR3: CASSPQTQGSGNQPQHF. The CDR3, as DNA: TGTGCCAGCTCACCTCAAACACAGGGGTCCGGCAATCAGCCCCAGCATTTT.

This chain links TRBV5-6 with TRBJ1-1, with 11 bases lining up with TRBD1. The V and J ends lost 3 bases and 11 bases, in that order; junction bases with no gene match: 18. The CDR3 is made up of 17 amino acids. CDR1 is SGHDT and CDR2 is YYEEEE in the germline V gene. CDR3 region: CASSSSGTGGTGWHAFF. In DNA form, the CDR3 reads TGTGCCAGCAGCTCCTCCGGGACAGGGGGAACCGGGTGGCATGCTTTCTTT.

The chain uses TRBV10-3 and TRBJ2-3; 8 positions agree with TRBD2. The V gene's germline CDR1 is ENHRY and CDR2 SYGVKD. The CDR3 consists of 15 residues. The trim removed 6 bases at V and 0 bases at J, leaving 5 bases unmatched. For the CDR3, the DNA is TGTGCCATCAGCGCGGGCGGGGGGAGCACAGATACGCAGTATTTT. This sequence encodes CAISAGGGSTDTQYF.

This clonotype showed up many times. This chain uses TRBV6-6 with TRBJ1-5, with D unclear. The CDR3 extends over 13 amino acids. V was pared by 6 bases and J by 5 bases, with 11 bases between. Germline V lookup: CDR1 MNHNY, CDR2 SVGAGI (reference sequence). The CDR3 region is CASRNSADQPQHF. The CDR3 DNA reads TGTGCCAGCAGGAACTCAGCGGATCAGCCCCAGCATTTT.

This clonotype has a count of ten or more. This chain uses TRBV20-1 with TRBJ2-3, with 7 bases matching TRBD2. The V and J ends lost 7 bases and 0 bases, in that order; junction bases with no gene match: 7. The V gene's germline CDR1 is DFQATT and CDR2 SNEGSKA (reference sequence). The CDR3 runs to 14 residues. CDR3 nucleotides: TGCAGTGACCGGAAGCGGGGAAGCACAGATACGCAGTATTTT. It specifies CSDRKRGSTDTQYF.

This clonotype was seen at least ten times. The chain links TRBV7-2 to TRBJ2-7; D gene uncertain. This CDR3 is built from 12 residues. Germline-derived CDR1 and CDR2 are SGHTA and FQGNSA. The V end lost 5 bases, the J end lost 5 bases, and 10 bases lay between the germline ends. In nucleotides, the CDR3 is TGTGCCAGCAGCCCCATGGGTCACGAGCAGTACTTC. Protein: CASSPMGHEQYF.